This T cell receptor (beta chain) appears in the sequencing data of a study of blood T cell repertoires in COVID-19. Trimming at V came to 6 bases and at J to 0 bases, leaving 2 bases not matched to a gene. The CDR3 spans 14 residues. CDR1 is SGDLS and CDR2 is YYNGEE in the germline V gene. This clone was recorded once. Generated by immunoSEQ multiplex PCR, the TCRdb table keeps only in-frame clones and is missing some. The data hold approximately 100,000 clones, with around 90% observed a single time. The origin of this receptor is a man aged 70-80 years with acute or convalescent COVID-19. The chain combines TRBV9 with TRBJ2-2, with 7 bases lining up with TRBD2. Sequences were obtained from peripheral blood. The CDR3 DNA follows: TGTGCCAGCACGAGCGGGGCGAACACCGGGGAGCTGTTTTTT. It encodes CASTSGANTGELFF.